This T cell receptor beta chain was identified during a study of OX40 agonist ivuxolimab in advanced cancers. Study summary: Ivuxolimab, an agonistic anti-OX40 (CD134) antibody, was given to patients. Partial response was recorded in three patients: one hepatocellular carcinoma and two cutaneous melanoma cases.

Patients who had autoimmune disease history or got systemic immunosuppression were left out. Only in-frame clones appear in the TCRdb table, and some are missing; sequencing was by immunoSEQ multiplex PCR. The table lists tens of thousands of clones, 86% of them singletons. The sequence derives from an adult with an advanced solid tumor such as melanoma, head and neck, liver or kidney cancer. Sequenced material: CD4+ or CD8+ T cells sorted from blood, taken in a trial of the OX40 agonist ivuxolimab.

The CDR3: CAATSTSGGYEQFF. CDR3 DNA sequence: TGTGCCGCGACTAGCACTAGCGGGGGCTATGAGCAGTTCTTC. The genes are TRBV6-5 and TRBJ2-1, with 11 nucleotides matching TRBD2. The CDR3 has 14 amino acids. Germline V gene lookup returns CDR1 MNHEY and CDR2 SVGAGI. Trimming at V came to 11 bases and at J to 8 bases, leaving 11 bases not matched to a gene.